This entry features one TCR beta chain sequence. The antigen remains unidentified. Per the germline V gene, CDR1 is SGHVS and CDR2 is FNYEAQ. V lost 5 bases to trimming and J lost 10 bases; unmatched junction nucleotides: 9. This CDR3 spans 13 amino acids. The data are from a study of T cell clonotyping in hematopoietic cell transplantation. Study conclusions and caveats: Pathologically expanded recipient clonotypes increased progressively from day 30 to day 180 as diversity fell.

Repertoires were generated with immunoSEQ multiplex PCR, while TCRdb's copy carries only in-frame clones and drops some. The sample consists of fewer than 70,000 clones, 94% of them appearing once. The chain has TRBV7-6 and TRBJ1-1; TRBD1 matches at 8 bases. The sequencing input was peripheral blood mononuclear cells. The origin of this receptor is a man aged 45-65 years in good health. Some clones in this sample may be carry-over from other donors' samples. The CDR3 coding sequence is TGTGCCAGCAGCCTAAACCAGGGGGCATCAGCTTTCTTT. Residues: CASSLNQGASAFF.